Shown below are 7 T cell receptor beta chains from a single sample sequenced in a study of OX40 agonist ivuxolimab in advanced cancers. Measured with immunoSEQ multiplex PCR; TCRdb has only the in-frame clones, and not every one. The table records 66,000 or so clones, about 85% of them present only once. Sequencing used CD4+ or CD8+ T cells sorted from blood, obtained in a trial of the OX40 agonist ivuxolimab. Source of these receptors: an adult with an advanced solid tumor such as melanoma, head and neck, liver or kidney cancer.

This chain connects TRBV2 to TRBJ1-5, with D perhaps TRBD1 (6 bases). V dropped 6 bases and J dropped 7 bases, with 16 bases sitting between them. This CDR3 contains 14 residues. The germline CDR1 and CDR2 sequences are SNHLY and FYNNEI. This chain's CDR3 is CASRERGVGQPQHF. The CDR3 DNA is TGTGCCAGCAGGGAAAGGGGGGTCGGGCAGCCCCAGCATTTT.

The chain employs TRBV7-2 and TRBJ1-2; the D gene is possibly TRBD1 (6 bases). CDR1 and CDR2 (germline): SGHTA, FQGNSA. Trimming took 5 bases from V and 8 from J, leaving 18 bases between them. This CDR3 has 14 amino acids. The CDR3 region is CASSTPGHFWGYTF. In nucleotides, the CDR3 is TGTGCCAGCAGCACGCCGGGACACTTTTGGGGCTACACCTTC.

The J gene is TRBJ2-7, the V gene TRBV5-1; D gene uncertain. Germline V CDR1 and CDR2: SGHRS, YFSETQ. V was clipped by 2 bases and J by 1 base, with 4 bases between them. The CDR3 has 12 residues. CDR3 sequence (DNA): TGCGCCAGCAGCTTTACTTCCTACGAGCAGTACTTC. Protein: CASSFTSYEQYF.

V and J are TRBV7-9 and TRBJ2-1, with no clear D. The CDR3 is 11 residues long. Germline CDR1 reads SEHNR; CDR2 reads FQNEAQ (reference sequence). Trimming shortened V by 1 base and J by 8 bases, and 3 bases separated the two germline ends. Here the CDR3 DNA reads TGTGCCAGCAGCTTAGTGGATGAGCAGTTCTTC. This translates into CASSLVDEQFF.

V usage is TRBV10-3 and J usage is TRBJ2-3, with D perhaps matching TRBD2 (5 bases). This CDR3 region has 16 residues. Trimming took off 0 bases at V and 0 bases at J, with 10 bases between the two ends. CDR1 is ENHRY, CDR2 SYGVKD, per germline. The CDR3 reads CAISESLAPSTDTQYF. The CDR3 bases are TGTGCCATCAGTGAGTCTCTAGCACCGAGCACAGATACGCAGTATTTT.

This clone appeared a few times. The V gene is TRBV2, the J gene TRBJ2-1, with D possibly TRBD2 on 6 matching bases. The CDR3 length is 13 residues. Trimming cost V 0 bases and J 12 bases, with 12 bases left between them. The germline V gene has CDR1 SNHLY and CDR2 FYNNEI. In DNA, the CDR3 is TGTGCCAGCAGTGAAGCGCTTCGGGGAGGGCAGTTCTTC. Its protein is CASSEALRGGQFF.

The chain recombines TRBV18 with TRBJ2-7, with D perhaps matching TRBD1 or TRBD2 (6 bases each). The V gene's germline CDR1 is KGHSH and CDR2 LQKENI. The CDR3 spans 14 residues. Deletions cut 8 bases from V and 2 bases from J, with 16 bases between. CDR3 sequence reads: CASDEGGLPYEQYF. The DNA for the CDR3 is TGTGCCAGCGATGAGGGGGGCCTTCCCTACGAGCAGTACTTC.